This T cell receptor (beta chain) was identified in a study of siplizumab effects on memory and regulatory T cells (dated by TCRdb to the late 2010s). General notes on the study: The effect of the anti-CD2 antibody siplizumab on alloreactive T-cell subsets was examined in allogeneic mixed lymphocyte reactions constructed from human PBMCs. What the work shows at the level of the full study, not this receptor alone: A naive or memory phenotype could not be assigned to roughly 75-96% of proliferating CD4+ or CD8+ clones. Because sequences at frequencies below about 10^-5 were poorly captured, only a minor fraction of alloreactive clones could be mapped back to unstimulated subsets. Whether proliferating Tregs from siplizumab cultures actually had suppressive function was not functionally confirmed. Greater diversity appeared to be present in unstimulated naive T cells than in memory T cells, and a substantial contribution to the alloresponse seemed to be made by naive cells. In reactions with siplizumab, an average of about 69% of mappable alloreactive CD4+ clones were Treg-derived, compared with 25% to 30% in control reactions. Siplizumab significantly reduced the cumulative frequency of alloreactive sequences traceable to unstimulated CD4+ memory T cells.

The method was the immunoSEQ multiplex PCR assay. Each sample had 10^5 or so TCR templates assayed by the deep sequencing platform. Genomic DNA extracted from sorted T cells was used for TCRbeta CDR3 sequencing. Per the source publication's procedure: The R programming language was used for clonal analysis of the TCRbeta CDR3 data. Unstimulated samples were compared with post-reaction CFSE-low samples to define alloreactive CD4+ and CD8+ clones. Alloreactive CD4+ clones were assigned to regulatory or non-regulatory origin by matching sequences to sorted unstimulated Treg and non-Treg repertoires. TCRdb obtained this table from immuneACCESS and retained in-frame rearrangements with V and J assigned. These tables miss some clones; where compared with another copy, unresolved V genes account for less than half of the shortfall, and the remainder is unexplained. V and J calls and clone size come straight from that table; D and trimming were deduced from the DNA. A total of about 50,000 clones appear in this sample, roughly 93% of them only once. The ten most abundant clones make up roughly 17% of the sample.

In regard to this clone: The specificity of this receptor is unknown. There are no base qualities to consult, and no much larger clone falls within one base.

TCRbeta CDR3 sequencing was performed on sorted unstimulated T cells and on proliferating T cells recovered from mixed lymphocyte reactions. Fresh whole blood from fewer than 11 HLA-typed healthy donors served as the source for isolating PBMCs. The receptor's source is a human donor in good health. Source material: CD8+ T cells sorted from blood.

Read as DNA, the sequence is TGTGCCACCAGGGGGGGGACTGGAAACACCATATATTTT. Protein translation: CATRGGTGNTIYF. The sequence joins TRBV15 to TRBJ1-3, and TRBD1 may be the D gene, going by 5 matching bases. From the cysteine up to the phenylalanine, the CDR3 has a length of 13 residues. The CDR3 DNA has 39 bases and is translated from base 1. V is pared back by 6 bases and J by 2 bases, with 8 bases lying between the germline termini. As encoded in the germline V gene (reference sequence), CDR1 is LNHNV while CDR2 is YYDKDF.